These T cell receptor beta chains were read from a single sample in a study of T cell responses to AZD1222 COVID-19 vaccine. Repertoires were generated with immunoSEQ multiplex PCR, while TCRdb's copy carries only in-frame clones and drops some. The data contain tens of thousands of clones, about 72% of them seen just once; the ten biggest clones take up roughly 21%. This material consisted of peripheral blood, taken on day 0 of AZD1222 vaccination. The receptors shown here come from an adult in good health. Each CDR3 is given with its conserved first and last residue. A D gene is named only where the DNA matches it firmly. A row's size may be missing; if present it is once, few, many or a size class.

TRBJ2-3 | TRBV18 | NA | TRBD2 | TGTGCCAGCTCAGCACTAGCGGATACAGATACGCAGTATTTT | CASSALADTDTQYF
TRBJ2-2 | TRBV7-9 | NA | NA | TGTGCCAGCAGCTTATTAGCTCTAAACACCGGGGAGCTGTTTTTT | CASSLLALNTGELFF
TRBJ2-1 | TRBV2 | few | NA | TGTGCCAGCACCCTGCTGGACCCTTCCTACAATGAGCAGTTCTTC | CASTLLDPSYNEQFF
TRBJ1-1 | TRBV4-1 | NA | TRBD1 | TGCGCCAGCAGCCAAGATCCGCCAGGGGGGAACACTGAAGCTTTCTTT | CASSQDPPGGNTEAFF
TRBJ2-1 | TRBV5-6 | NA | NA | TGTGCCAGCAGCTCCCATTGGGGGAGCAATGAGCAGTTCTTC | CASSSHWGSNEQFF
TRBJ1-2 | TRBV7-9 | NA | TRBD1 | TGTGCCAGCAGCTTGGGGACAGCTAACTATGGCTACACCTTC | CASSLGTANYGYTF
TRBJ2-7 | TRBV5-1 | NA | TRBD1 | TGCGCCAGCAGCTTGCGACAGGGGGGGCTATACGAGCAGTACTTC | CASSLRQGGLYEQYF
TRBJ2-5 | TRBV11-2 | NA | NA | TGTGCCAGCAGCCCAATGGGACGAGAAGAGACCCAGTACTTC | CASSPMGREETQYF
TRBJ2-2 | TRBV9 | NA | NA | TGTGCCAGCAGCCTTACCGGGACGTTAACCGGGGAGCTGTTTTTT | CASSLTGTLTGELFF
TRBJ2-1 | TRBV7-7 | NA | TRBD2 | TGTGCCAGCAGCTCTGCGGGACTAGCGGGATACAATGAGCAGTTCTTC | CASSSAGLAGYNEQFF
TRBJ2-3 | TRBV19 | NA | TRBD2 | TGTGCCAGTAGTCCAGGTCGGGGGGGGCATATGACAGATACGCAGTATTTT | CASSPGRGGHMTDTQYF
TRBJ1-1 | TRBV3-1/TRBV3-2 | NA | NA | TGTGCCAGCAGCCAGGACACGGTCGCTGAAGCTTTCTTT | CASSQDTVAEAFF